What follows are 16 T cell receptor beta chains derived from one specimen sequenced in a study of early T cells in non-severe SARS-CoV-2 infection. TCRdb passed the 5' RACE reads through MiXCR, listing each CDR3 protein once. Among tens of thousands of distinct CDR3 sequences listed, approximately 8% were seen once. The specimen comprised whole blood, sampled at baseline. Receptors originate from an adult who was a healthcare worker with PCR-confirmed SARS-CoV-2 infection or an uninfected control (not recorded which).

This clonotype was picked up many times. The junction does not match germline at one end; this may be a read error. The chain carries TRBV9 and TRBJ1-1; D perhaps matches TRBD1 (6 bases). CDR3 length: 15 amino acids. The germline CDR1 and CDR2 sequences are SGDLS and YYNGEE. CDR3 bases: TGTGCCAGCAGCACCACACAGGGCGGCGTAACTGGAGCTTTCTTT. Its protein product is CASSTTQGGVTGAFF.

This chain joins TRBV29-1 and TRBJ1-4; D may be TRBD1 (5 bases). Germline-derived CDR1 and CDR2 are SQVTM and ANQGSEA. The CDR3 extends over 14 amino acids. V gave up 7 bases and J gave up 5 bases, with 17 bases separating them. As DNA, the CDR3 is TGCAGCGCAAACCCCGGGACGGGGAATGAAAAACTGTTTTTT. Amino acids: CSANPGTGNEKLFF.

In this sample, this clonotype turned up many times. The CDR3 is CATGRGDREKLFF. CDR3 in DNA: TGTGCCACGGGACGGGGAGATAGGGAAAAACTGTTTTTT. This chain links TRBV28 with TRBJ1-4, with D tentatively TRBD1 (5 bases). This CDR3 contains 13 residues. Germline-derived CDR1 and CDR2 are MDHEN and SYDVKM. V was shortened by 10 bases and J by 8 bases, with 17 bases between the two germline ends.

This clonotype came up a few times. This chain uses TRBV5-5 with TRBJ2-2, with D possibly TRBD2 on 5 matching bases. The germline gives CDR1 SGHKS, CDR2 YYEKEE (reference sequence). Trimming pared 7 bases from V and 5 bases from J, leaving 18 bases between. The CDR3 is 15 residues long. The CDR3: CASGLENLETGELFF. The CDR3 coding sequence is TGTGCCAGCGGACTGGAAAATTTGGAAACCGGGGAGCTGTTTTTT.

In its sample, this clonotype was seen many times. The chain couples TRBV12-3 or TRBV12-4 to TRBJ2-7; D gene uncertain. The CDR3 is made up of 12 amino acids. The V end was cut by 3 bases, the J end by 2 bases, with 5 bases between. The CDR3 DNA sequence: TGTGCCAGCAGTTTCCCTACCTACGAGCAGTACTTC. As protein: CASSFPTYEQYF.

This clonotype was seen ten or more times. The chain joins TRBV5-6 to TRBJ1-1, with D possibly TRBD1 on 5 matching bases. V dropped 5 bases and J dropped 4 bases, with 12 bases sitting between them. The CDR3 totals 13 residues. Germline V gene data show CDR1 as SGHDT and CDR2 as YYEEEE. CDR3 nucleotide sequence: TGTGCCAGCAGTTTCACAGGTACCACTGAAGCTTTCTTT. It codes for CASSFTGTTEAFF.

This sequence joins TRBV12-3 or TRBV12-4 and TRBJ1-2, with TRBD1 matching over 8 bases. The CDR3 totals 17 residues. Trimming removed 5 bases from V and 0 bases from J; junction bases left unmatched: 11. The CDR3 region has the DNA TGTGCCAGCAGTACCCGGACAGGGCAACCCCCTAACTATGGCTACACCTTC. Protein: CASSTRTGQPPNYGYTF.

The gene calls are TRBV5-1 and TRBJ2-3, with D perhaps matching TRBD1 (5 bases). Trimming left V 4 bases short and J 0 bases short, with 12 bases between. Germline V gene sequence: CDR1 SGHRS, CDR2 YFSETQ. The CDR3 length is 15 residues. The CDR3 region has the DNA TGCGCCAGCAGCACCGGACACAGTAGCACAGATACGCAGTATTTT. Translation gives CASSTGHSSTDTQYF. Together with reference TRBV5-1 and TRBJ2-3, the CDR3 gives the full variable domain: KAGVTQTPRYLIKTRGQQVTLSCSPISGHRSVSWYQQTPGQGLQFLFEYFSETQRNKGNFPGRFSGRQFSNSRSEMNVSTLELGDSALYLCASSTGHSSTDTQYFGPGTRLTVL.

Many counts were recorded for this clonotype. This chain links TRBV20-1 with TRBJ2-1; no reliable D call. The CDR3 consists of 10 residues. The V end was cut by 5 bases, the J end by 6 bases, with 5 bases between. The germline V gene encodes CDR1 DFQATT and CDR2 SNEGSKA (reference sequence). CDR3 bases: TGCAGTGCTGCCCGCAATGAGCAGTTCTTC. This encodes CSAARNEQFF.

This clonotype came up a few times. The chain couples TRBV19 to TRBJ2-6; TRBD1 might be the D (6 bases). Germline CDR1 reads LNHDA; CDR2 reads SQIVND (reference sequence). V lost 6 bases to trimming and J lost 0 bases, with 18 bases between them. This CDR3 is 18 amino acids long. The CDR3 DNA is TGTGCCAGTAGCTCCAGGGGAATCTCTCTCTCTGGGGCCAACGTCCTGACTTTC. Translation gives CASSSRGISLSGANVLTF.

This clonotype showed up just a few times. The J gene is TRBJ1-1, the V gene TRBV12-3 or TRBV12-4, with D possibly matching TRBD1 (6 bases). The CDR3 has 13 residues. V lost 6 bases and J lost 3, with 11 bases in between. The CDR3, as DNA: TGTGCCAGCAGACCGCGGGGGCACACTGAAGCTTTCTTT. It translates to CASRPRGHTEAFF.

This clonotype was detected ten times or more. The rearrangement links TRBV6-5 to TRBJ1-2; possible D gene TRBD1, 5 bases. Germline CDR1 MNHEY, CDR2 SVGAGI. The CDR3 runs 13 residues. The ends were cut back, 2 bases at V and 2 bases at J, with 6 bases in the middle. CDR3 loop: CASSYGGNYGYTF. The DNA of the CDR3 is TGTGCCAGCAGTTACGGGGGGAACTATGGCTACACCTTC.

The chain carries TRBV5-1 and TRBJ1-4, with D unresolved. The CDR3 extends over 15 amino acids. In germline, CDR1 is SGHRS, CDR2 YFSETQ. Between the trimmed V and J ends, which lost 4 bases and 4 bases, there was a span of 14 bases. The CDR3 DNA is TGCGCCAGCAGCGGATCAACCGGGGATAATGAAAAACTGTTTTTT. Its translation: CASSGSTGDNEKLFF. Supplemented by reference TRBV5-1 and TRBJ1-4, the full variable domain reads KAGVTQTPRYLIKTRGQQVTLSCSPISGHRSVSWYQQTPGQGLQFLFEYFSETQRNKGNFPGRFSGRQFSNSRSEMNVSTLELGDSALYLCASSGSTGDNEKLFFGSGTQLSVL.

This sequence joins TRBV20-1 and TRBJ1-4; D unresolved. The V gene's germline CDR1 is DFQATT and CDR2 SNEGSKA (reference sequence). This CDR3 contains 15 residues. Trimming cost V 0 bases and J 4 bases, with 12 bases left between them. The CDR3 DNA sequence: TGCAGTGCTAGAGAGTTCCGAGGATATAATGAAAAACTGTTTTTT. Translated: CSAREFRGYNEKLFF.

This clonotype was seen more than once but under ten times. For the CDR3, the DNA is TGTGCCAGCAGCGGCGGAGTCACTGGAAACACCATATATTTT. This translates into CASSGGVTGNTIYF. The chain links TRBV9 to TRBJ1-3; D remains unclear. Looked up from germline, CDR1 is SGDLS and CDR2 is YYNGEE. The CDR3 has 14 amino acids. V was trimmed by 3 bases and J by 2 bases, leaving 9 bases between them.

This clonotype was seen a few times. The V call is TRBV3-1, the J call TRBJ1-2; D not certain. Germline loops: CDR1 LGHDT, CDR2 YNNKEL (reference sequence). Trimming left V 3 bases short and J 6 bases short, with 11 bases between. This CDR3 is 13 amino acids long. The DNA for the CDR3 is TGTGCCAGCAGCCAGGGATCCACCGATGGCTACACCTTC. This codes for CASSQGSTDGYTF.